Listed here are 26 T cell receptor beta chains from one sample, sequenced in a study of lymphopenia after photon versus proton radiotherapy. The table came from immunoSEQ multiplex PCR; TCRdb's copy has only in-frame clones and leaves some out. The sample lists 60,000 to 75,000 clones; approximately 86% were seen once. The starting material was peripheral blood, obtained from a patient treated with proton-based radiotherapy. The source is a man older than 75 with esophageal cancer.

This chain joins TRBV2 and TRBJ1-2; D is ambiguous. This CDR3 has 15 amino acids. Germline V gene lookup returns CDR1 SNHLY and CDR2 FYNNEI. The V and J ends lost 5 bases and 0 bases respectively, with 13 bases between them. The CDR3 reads CASSRWGGPNYGYTF. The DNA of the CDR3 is TGTGCCAGCAGTCGCTGGGGAGGCCCTAACTATGGCTACACCTTC.

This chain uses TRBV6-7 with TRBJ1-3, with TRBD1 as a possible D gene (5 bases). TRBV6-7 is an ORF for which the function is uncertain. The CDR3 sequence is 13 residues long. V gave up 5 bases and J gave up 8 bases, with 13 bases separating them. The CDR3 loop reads CASSPGPGDTIYF. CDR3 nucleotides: TGTGCCAGCAGTCCGGGACCCGGCGACACCATATATTTT.

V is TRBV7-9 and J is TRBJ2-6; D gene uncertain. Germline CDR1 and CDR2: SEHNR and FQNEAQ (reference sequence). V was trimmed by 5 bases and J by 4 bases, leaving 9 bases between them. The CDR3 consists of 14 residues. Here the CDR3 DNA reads TGTGCCAGCAGCCCCGTCGTCGGGGCCAACGTCCTGACTTTC. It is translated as CASSPVVGANVLTF.

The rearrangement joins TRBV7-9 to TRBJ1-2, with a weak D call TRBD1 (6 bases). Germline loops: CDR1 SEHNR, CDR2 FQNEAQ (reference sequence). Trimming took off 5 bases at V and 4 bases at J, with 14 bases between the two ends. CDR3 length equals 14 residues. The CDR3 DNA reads TGTGCCAGCAGCAGAGGACAGAGCCTCTATGGCTACACCTTC. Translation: CASSRGQSLYGYTF.

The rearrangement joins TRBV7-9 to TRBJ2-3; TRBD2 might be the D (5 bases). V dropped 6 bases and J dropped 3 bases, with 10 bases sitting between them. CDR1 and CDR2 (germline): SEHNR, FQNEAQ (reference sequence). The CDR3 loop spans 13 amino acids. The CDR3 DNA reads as TGTGCCAGCAGACGGACTCGGACAGATACGCAGTATTTT. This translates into CASRRTRTDTQYF.

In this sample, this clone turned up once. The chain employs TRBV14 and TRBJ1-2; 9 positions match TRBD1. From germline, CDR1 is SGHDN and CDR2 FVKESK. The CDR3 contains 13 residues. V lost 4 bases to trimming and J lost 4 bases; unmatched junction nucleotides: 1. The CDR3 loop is CASSPDRGYGYTF. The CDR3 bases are TGTGCCAGCAGCCCGGACAGGGGCTATGGCTACACCTTC.

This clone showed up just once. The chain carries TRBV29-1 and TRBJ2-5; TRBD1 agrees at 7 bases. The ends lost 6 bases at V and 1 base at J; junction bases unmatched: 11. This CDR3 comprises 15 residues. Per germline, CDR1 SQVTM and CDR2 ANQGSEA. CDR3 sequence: CSVGRTGGRQETQYF. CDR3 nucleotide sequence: TGCAGCGTCGGCCGGACAGGCGGTCGCCAAGAGACCCAGTACTTC.

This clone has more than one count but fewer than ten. The CDR3, as DNA: TGTGCCAGTAGTCAACTGAATTCACCCCTCCACTTT. This encodes CASSQLNSPLHF. The chain joins TRBV19 to TRBJ1-6, with unresolved D. The CDR3 loop spans 12 amino acids. The V gene's germline CDR1 is LNHDA and CDR2 SQIVND (reference sequence). V gave up 5 bases and J gave up 7 bases, with 6 bases separating them.

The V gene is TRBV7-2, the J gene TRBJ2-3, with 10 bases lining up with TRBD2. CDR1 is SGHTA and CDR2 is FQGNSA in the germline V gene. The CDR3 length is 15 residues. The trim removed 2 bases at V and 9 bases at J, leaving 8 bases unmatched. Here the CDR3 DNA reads TGTGCCAGCAGCTTATTAGCGGGGGGTTTACGAACGCAGTATTTT. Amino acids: CASSLLAGGLRTQYF. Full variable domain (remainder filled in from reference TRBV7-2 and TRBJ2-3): GAGVSQSPSNKVTEKGKDVELRCDPISGHTALYWYRQSLGQGLEFLIYFQGNSAPDKSGLPSDRFSAERTGGSVSTLTIQRTQQEDSAVYLCASSLLAGGLRTQYFGPGTRLTVL.

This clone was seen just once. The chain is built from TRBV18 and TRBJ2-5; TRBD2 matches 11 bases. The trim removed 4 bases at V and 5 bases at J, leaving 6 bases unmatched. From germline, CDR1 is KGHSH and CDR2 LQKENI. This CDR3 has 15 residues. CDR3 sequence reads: CASSQLAGVNETQYF. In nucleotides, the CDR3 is TGTGCCAGCTCACAACTAGCGGGGGTTAATGAGACCCAGTACTTC.

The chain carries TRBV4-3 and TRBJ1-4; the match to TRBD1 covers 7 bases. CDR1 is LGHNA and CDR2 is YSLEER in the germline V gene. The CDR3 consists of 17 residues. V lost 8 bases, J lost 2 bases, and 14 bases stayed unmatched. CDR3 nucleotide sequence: TGCGCCAGCGGGGGCTTACAGGGGAACCCCACTAATGAAAAACTGTTTTTT. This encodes CASGGLQGNPTNEKLFF.

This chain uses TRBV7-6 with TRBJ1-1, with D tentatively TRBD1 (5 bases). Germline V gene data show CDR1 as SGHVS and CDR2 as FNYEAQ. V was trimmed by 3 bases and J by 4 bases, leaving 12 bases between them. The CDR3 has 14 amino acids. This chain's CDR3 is CASSFAGKGTEAFF. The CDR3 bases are TGTGCCAGCAGCTTCGCAGGGAAGGGCACTGAAGCTTTCTTT. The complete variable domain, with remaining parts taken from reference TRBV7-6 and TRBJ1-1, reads GAGVSQSPRYKVTKRGQDVALRCDPISGHVSLYWYRQALGQGPEFLTYFNYEAQQDKSGLPNDRFSAERPEGSISTLTIQRTEQRDSAMYRCASSFAGKGTEAFFGQGTRLTVV.

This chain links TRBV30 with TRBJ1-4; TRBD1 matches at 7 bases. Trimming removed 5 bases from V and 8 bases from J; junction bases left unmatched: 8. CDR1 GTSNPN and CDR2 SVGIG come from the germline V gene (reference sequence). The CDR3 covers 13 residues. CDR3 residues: CAWETGVDEKLFF. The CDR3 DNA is TGTGCCTGGGAAACAGGGGTGGACGAAAAACTGTTTTTT.

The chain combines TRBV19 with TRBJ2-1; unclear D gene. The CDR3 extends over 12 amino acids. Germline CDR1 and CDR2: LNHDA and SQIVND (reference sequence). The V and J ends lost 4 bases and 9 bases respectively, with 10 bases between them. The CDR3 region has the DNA TGTGCCAGTAGTACCCCGCTAGGTGAGCAGTTCTTC. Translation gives CASSTPLGEQFF.

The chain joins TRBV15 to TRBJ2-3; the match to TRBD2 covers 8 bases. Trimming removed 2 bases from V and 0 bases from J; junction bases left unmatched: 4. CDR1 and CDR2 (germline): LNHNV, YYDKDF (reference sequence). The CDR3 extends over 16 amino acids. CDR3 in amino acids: CATSRRSGASTDTQYF. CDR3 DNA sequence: TGTGCCACCAGCAGACGTAGCGGGGCAAGCACAGATACGCAGTATTTT.

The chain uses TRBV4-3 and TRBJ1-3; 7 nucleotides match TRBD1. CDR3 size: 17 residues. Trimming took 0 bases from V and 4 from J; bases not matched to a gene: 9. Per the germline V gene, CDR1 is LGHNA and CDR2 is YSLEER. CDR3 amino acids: CASSQDQTTGRGNTIYF. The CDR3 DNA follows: TGCGCCAGCAGCCAAGACCAAACGACAGGGCGGGGAAACACCATATATTTT.

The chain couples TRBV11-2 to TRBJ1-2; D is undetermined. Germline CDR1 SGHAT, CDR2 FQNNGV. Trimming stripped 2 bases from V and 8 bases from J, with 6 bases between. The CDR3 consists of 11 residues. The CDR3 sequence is CASSLNHGYTF. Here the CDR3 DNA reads TGTGCCAGCAGCTTAAATCACGGCTACACCTTC.

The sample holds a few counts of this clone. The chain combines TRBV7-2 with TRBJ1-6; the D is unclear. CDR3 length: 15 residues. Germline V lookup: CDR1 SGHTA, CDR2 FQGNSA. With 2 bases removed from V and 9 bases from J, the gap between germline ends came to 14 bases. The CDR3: CASSLLQNSGSPLHF. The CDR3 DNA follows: TGTGCCAGCAGCTTACTACAGAATAGCGGTTCACCCCTCCACTTT. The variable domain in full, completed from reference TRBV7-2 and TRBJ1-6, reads GAGVSQSPSNKVTEKGKDVELRCDPISGHTALYWYRQSLGQGLEFLIYFQGNSAPDKSGLPSDRFSAERTGGSVSTLTIQRTQQEDSAVYLCASSLLQNSGSPLHFGNGTRLTVT.

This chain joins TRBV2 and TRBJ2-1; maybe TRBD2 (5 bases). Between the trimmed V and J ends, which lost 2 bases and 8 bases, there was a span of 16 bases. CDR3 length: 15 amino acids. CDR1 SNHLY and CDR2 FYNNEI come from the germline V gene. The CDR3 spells CASSELEGIVDEQFF. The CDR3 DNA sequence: TGTGCCAGCAGTGAATTAGAGGGAATCGTTGATGAGCAGTTCTTC.

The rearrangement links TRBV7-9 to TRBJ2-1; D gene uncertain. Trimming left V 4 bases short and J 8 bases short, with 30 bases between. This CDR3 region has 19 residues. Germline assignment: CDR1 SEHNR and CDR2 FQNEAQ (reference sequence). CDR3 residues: CASSSWPPRAQYIMDEQFF. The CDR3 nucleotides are TGTGCCAGCAGCTCCTGGCCCCCTCGCGCGCAGTATATCATGGATGAGCAGTTCTTC.

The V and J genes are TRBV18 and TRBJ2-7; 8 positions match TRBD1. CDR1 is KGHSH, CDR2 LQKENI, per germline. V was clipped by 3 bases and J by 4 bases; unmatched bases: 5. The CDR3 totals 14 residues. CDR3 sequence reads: CASSPRTGKYEQYF. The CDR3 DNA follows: TGTGCCAGCTCACCGCGGACAGGGAAATACGAGCAGTACTTC.

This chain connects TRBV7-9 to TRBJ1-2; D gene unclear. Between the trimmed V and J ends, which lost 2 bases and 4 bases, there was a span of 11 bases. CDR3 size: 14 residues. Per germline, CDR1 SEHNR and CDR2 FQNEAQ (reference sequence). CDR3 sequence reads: CASSLSAGPYGYTF. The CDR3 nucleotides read TGTGCCAGCAGCTTATCGGCCGGCCCCTATGGCTACACCTTC. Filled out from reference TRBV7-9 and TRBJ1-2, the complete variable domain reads DTGVSQNPRHKITKRGQNVTFRCDPISEHNRLYWYRQTLGQGPEFLTYFQNEAQLEKSRLLSDRFSAERPKGSFSTLEIQRTEQGDSAMYLCASSLSAGPYGYTFGSGTRLTVV.

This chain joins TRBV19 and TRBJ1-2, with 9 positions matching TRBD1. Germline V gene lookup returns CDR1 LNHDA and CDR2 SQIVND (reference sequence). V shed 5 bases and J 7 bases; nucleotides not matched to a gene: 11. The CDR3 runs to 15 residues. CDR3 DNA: TGTGCCAGTAGTTCAGGGACAGGGCCCGCGGGTGGCTACACCTTC. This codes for CASSSGTGPAGGYTF.

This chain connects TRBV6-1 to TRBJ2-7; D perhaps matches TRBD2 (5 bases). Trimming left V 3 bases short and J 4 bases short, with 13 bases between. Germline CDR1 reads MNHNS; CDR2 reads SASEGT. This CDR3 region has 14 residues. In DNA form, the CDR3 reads TGTGCCAGCAGTGATTCGGGATCTTCATACGAGCAGTACTTC. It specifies CASSDSGSSYEQYF.

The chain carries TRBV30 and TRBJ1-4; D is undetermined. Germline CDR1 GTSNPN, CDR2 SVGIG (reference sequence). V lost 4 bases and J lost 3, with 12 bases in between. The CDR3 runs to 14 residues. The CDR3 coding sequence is TGTGCCTGGAACGGTCCTGAGGCTAATGAAAAACTGTTTTTT. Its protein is CAWNGPEANEKLFF. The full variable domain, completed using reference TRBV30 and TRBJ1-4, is SQTIHQWPATLVQPVGSPLSLECTVEGTSNPNLYWYRQAAGRGLQLLFYSVGIGQISSEVPQNLSASRPQDRQFILSSKKLLLSDSGFYLCAWNGPEANEKLFFGSGTQLSVL.

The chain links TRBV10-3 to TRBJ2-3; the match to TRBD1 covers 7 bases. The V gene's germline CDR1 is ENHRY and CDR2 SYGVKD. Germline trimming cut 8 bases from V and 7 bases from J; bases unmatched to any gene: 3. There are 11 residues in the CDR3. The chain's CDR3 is CAIAGGYTQYF. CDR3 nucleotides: TGTGCCATCGCAGGGGGTTATACGCAGTATTTT.